This T cell receptor beta chain was identified during a study of Graves' ophthalmopathy and Graves' hyperthyroidism. Study overall: The blood sample was drawn at first diagnosis and before any treatment.

Study-level results: Ophthalmopathy progression was predicted with under 71% sensitivity and roughly 74% specificity. Classification of ophthalmopathy versus stable hyperthyroidism by a 13-signature model yielded around 91% sensitivity and just under 84% specificity.

The CDR3 is 16 residues long. CDR1 and CDR2 (germline): SGHTA, FQGTGA. Trimming took 2 bases from V and 0 from J, leaving 13 bases between them. Amplification from RNA transcripts yielded the TCR beta CDR3 regions. In the first round, RT-PCR was carried out with HTBI primers, and a multiplex PCR formed the second round. TCRdb independently ran MiXCR on the multiplex PCR reads; one entry per CDR3 protein. The sample records 200,000 to 250,000 distinct CDR3 sequences, approximately 28% being singletons. For this clonotype: No antigen is known for it.

This TCR derives from a middle-aged man with Graves' ophthalmopathy. The chain is built from TRBV7-3 and TRBJ2-5; D may be TRBD1 or TRBD2 (6 bases each). The sequencing sample was made of peripheral blood. This chain's CDR3 is CASSLRGGPYQETQYF. The CDR3 DNA reads TGTGCCAGCAGCTTACGAGGGGGGCCATACCAAGAGACCCAGTACTTC.